The clone carrying this TCR beta chain was counted between two and nine times. The CDR3 sequence is 14 residues long. V lost 7 bases, J lost 4 bases, and 16 bases lay in between. CDR1 and CDR2 (germline): MDHEN, SYDVKM. Authors' data handling: For nucleated cells, counts were estimated from reference gene primer amplification. Repertoires were generated with immunoSEQ multiplex PCR, while TCRdb's copy carries only in-frame clones and drops some. V and J calls and clone size come straight from that table; D and trimming were deduced from the DNA. In the table there are under 250,000 clones, around 88% of which are singletons. This sample stems from a study of blood T cell repertoires in COVID-19. In the study overall: Samples of COVID-19 (acute and convalescent) were obtained from the United States, Italy and Spain. Sources were T cells, B-cell-depleted T cells, or PBMCs; the material itself was cDNA or gDNA.

The Seattle patients joined while their infection was active and were tracked longitudinally afterward. Sequenced input: peripheral blood. The chain recombines TRBV28 with TRBJ1-2, with D unresolved. The clonotype comes from a woman aged 80 or older with COVID-19, enrolled during active disease. CDR3 protein: CASMPAGLFYGYTF. The CDR3, as DNA: TGTGCCAGCATGCCCGCCGGGTTATTCTATGGCTACACCTTC.